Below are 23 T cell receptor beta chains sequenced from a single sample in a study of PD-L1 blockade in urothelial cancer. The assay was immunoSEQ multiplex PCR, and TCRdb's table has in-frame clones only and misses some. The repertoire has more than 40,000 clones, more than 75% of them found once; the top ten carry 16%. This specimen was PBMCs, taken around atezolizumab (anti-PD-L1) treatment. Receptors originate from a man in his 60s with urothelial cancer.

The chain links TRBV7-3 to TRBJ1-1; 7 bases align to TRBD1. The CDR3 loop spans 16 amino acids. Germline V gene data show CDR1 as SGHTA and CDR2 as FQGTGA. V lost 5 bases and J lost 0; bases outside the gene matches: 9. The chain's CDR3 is CASSPTGTAMNTEAFF. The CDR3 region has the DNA TGTGCCAGCAGCCCCACCGGGACAGCCATGAACACTGAAGCTTTCTTT.

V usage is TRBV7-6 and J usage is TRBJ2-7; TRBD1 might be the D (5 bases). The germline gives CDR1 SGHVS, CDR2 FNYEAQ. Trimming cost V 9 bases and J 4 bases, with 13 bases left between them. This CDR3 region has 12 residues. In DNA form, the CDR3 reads TGTGCCAGTAGTCAGGGCTTATACGAGCAGTACTTC. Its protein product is CASSQGLYEQYF.

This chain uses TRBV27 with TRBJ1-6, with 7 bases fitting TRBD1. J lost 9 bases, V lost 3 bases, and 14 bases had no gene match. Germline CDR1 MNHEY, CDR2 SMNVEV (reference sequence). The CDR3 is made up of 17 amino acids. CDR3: CASSLETTGTASSPLHF. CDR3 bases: TGTGCCAGCAGTTTGGAAACAACCGGGACAGCGAGTTCACCCCTCCACTTT.

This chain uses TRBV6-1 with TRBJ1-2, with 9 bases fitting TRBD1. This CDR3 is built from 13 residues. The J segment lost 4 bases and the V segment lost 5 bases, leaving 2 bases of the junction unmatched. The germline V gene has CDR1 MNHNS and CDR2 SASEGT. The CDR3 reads CASSPTGGYGYTF. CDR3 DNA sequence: TGTGCCAGCAGTCCGACAGGGGGCTATGGCTACACCTTC.

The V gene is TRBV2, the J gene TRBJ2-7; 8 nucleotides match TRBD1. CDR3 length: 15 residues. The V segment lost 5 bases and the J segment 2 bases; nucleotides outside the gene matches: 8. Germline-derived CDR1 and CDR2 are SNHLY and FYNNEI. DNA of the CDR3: TGTGCCAGCAGTCCTGACAGGGGACAAACCTACGAGCAGTACTTC. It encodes CASSPDRGQTYEQYF.

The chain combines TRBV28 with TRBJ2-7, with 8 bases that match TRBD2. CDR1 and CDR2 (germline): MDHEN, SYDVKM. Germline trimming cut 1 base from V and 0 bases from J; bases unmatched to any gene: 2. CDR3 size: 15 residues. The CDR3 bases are TGTGCCAGCAGTTTATATGGGACTAGCTCCTACGAGCAGTACTTC. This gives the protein CASSLYGTSSYEQYF.

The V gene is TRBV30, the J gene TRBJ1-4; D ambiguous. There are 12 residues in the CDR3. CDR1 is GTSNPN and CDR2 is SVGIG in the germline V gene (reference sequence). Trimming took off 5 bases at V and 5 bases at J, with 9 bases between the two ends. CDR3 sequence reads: CAWAETNEKLFF. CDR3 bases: TGTGCCTGGGCCGAAACAAATGAAAAACTGTTTTTT.

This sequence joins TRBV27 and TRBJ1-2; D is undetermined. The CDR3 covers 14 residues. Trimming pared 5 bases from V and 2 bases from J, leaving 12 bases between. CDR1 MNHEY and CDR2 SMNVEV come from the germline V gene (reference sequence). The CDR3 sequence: CASSRGTLNYGYTF. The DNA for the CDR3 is TGTGCCAGCAGTCGGGGTACCCTAAACTATGGCTACACCTTC.

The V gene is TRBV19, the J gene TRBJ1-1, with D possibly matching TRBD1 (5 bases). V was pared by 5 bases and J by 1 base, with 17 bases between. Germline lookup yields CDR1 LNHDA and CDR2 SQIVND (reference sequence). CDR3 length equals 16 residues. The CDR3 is CASSENRKTKNTEAFF. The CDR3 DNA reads TGTGCCAGTAGTGAGAACAGGAAAACGAAGAACACTGAAGCTTTCTTT.

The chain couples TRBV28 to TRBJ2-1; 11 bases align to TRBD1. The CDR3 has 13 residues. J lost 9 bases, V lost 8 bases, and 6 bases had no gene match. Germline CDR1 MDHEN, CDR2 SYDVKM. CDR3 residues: CASRDRGLGEQFF. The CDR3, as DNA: TGTGCCAGCCGGGACAGGGGGTTGGGTGAGCAGTTCTTC.

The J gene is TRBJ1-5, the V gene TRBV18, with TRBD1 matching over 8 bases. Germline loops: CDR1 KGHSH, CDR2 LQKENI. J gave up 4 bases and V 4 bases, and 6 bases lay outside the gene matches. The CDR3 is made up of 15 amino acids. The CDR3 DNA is TGTGCCAGCTCACGAGGACAGGGCGAGAATCAGCCCCAGCATTTT. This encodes CASSRGQGENQPQHF.

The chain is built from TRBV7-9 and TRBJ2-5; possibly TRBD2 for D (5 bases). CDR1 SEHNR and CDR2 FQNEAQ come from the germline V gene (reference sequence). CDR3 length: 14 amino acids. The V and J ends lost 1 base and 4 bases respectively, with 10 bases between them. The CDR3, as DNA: TGTGCCAGCAGCTTAGATAATCGGGGAGAGACCCAGTACTTC. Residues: CASSLDNRGETQYF. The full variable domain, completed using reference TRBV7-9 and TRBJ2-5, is DTGVSQNPRHKITKRGQNVTFRCDPISEHNRLYWYRQTLGQGPEFLTYFQNEAQLEKSRLLSDRFSAERPKGSFSTLEIQRTEQGDSAMYLCASSLDNRGETQYFGPGTRLLVL.

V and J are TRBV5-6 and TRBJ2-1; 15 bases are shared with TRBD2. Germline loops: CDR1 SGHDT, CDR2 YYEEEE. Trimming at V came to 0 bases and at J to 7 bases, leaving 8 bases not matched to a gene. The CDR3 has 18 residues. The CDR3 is CASSLAVVGTSGRNEQFF. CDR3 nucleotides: TGTGCCAGCAGCTTGGCGGTGGTCGGGACTAGCGGGAGGAATGAGCAGTTCTTC.

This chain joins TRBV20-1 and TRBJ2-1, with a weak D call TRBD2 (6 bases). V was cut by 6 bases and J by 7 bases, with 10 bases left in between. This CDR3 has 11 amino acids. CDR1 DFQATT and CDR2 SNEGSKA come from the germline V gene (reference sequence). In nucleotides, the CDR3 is TGCAGTGCCACACTAGCTAATGAGCAGTTCTTC. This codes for CSATLANEQFF.

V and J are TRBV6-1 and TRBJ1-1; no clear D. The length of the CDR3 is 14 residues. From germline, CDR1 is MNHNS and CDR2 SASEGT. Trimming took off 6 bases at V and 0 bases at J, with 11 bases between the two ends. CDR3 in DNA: TGTGCCAGCAGCGGAGTAGGCTTGAACACTGAAGCTTTCTTT. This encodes CASSGVGLNTEAFF.

The CDR3 is CASSRDRGFSSYNEQFF. The CDR3 bases are TGCGCCAGCAGCCGGGATAGGGGCTTCAGCTCCTACAATGAGCAGTTCTTC. The chain uses TRBV4-1 and TRBJ2-1; TRBD1 might be the D (5 bases). The CDR3 consists of 17 residues. In germline, CDR1 is MGHRA, CDR2 YSYEKL. V gave up 4 bases and J gave up 0 bases, with 16 bases separating them.

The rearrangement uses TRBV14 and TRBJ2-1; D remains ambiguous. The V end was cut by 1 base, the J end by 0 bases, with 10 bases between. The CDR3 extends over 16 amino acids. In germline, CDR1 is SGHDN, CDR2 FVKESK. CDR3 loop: CASSQGGPYSYNEQFF. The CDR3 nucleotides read TGTGCCAGCAGCCAAGGAGGTCCCTACTCCTACAATGAGCAGTTCTTC.

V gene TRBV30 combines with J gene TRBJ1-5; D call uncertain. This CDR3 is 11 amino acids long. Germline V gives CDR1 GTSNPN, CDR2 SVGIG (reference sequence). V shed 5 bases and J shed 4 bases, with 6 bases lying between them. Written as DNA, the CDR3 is TGTGCCTGGGGGAGAAATCAGCCCCAGCATTTT. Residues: CAWGRNQPQHF.

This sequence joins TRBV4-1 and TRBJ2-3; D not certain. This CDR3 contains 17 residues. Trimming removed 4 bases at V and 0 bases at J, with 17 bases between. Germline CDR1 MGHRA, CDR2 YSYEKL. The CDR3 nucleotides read TGCGCCAGCAGCCGGCTCCTTTCCGCGGTTAGCACAGATACGCAGTATTTT. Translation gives CASSRLLSAVSTDTQYF.

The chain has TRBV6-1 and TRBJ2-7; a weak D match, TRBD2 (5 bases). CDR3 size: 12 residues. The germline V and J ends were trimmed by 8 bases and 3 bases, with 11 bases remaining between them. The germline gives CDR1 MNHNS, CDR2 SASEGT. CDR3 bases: TGTGCCAGCGGCGGCGGGCGCTACGAGCAGTACTTC. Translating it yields CASGGGRYEQYF.

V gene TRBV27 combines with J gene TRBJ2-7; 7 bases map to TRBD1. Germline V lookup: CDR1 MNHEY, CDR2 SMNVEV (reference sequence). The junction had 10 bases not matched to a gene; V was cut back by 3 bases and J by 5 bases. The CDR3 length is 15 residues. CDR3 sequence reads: CASSLGDREQDEQYF. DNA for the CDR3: TGTGCCAGCAGTTTGGGTGACAGGGAGCAAGACGAGCAGTACTTC.

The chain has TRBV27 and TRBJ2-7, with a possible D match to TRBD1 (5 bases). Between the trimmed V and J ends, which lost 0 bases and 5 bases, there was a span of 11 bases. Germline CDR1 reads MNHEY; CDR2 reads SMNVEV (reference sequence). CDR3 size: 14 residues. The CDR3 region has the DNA TGTGCCAGCAGTTTATCGTCAGGGTCCCACGAGCAGTACTTC. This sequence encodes CASSLSSGSHEQYF.

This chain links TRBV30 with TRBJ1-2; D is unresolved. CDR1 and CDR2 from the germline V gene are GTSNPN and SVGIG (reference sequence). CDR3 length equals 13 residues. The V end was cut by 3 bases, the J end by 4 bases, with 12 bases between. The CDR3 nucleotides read TGTGCCTGGAGCTTGACGGGAAGCTATGGCTACACCTTC. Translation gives CAWSLTGSYGYTF.